This entry describes one TCR beta chain. The target antigen is unknown. This sample's time point: newly diagnosed GD, antithyroid drugs for less than 3 months. The TCR library was made from RNA that had been extracted from PBMCs in TRIzol. This entry belongs to a study of regulatory T cells in long-lasting Graves disease. CDR1 is MDHEN, CDR2 SYDVKM, per germline. The CDR3 extends over 15 amino acids. iRepertoire HTBI primers and Arm-PCR of CDR3 regions built TCR beta libraries. TCRdb processed the multiplex PCR reads anew with MiXCR; each CDR3 protein has one entry. The sample lists some 250,000 distinct CDR3 sequences, about 20% occurring once. Study observations and caveats: Persistent patients shared more public clonotypes (around 2,500) than newly diagnosed patients (under 1,000).

These same data were also listed under a study on T cells in Graves' hyperthyroidism and ophthalmopathy.

The sequence came from a woman younger than 45 with Graves disease. Sample: peripheral blood mononuclear cells (PBMCs), taken at new diagnosis, from a patient treated with antithyroid drugs. The chain is built from TRBV28 and TRBJ2-5; TRBD2 matches 16 bases. The DNA end lines up better with TRBJ2-1; the J call may be wrong. The CDR3 region is CASSPGLAGGNEQFF. The CDR3 nucleotides read TGTGCCAGCAGTCCGGGACTAGCGGGAGGGAATGAGCAGTTCTTC.